This T cell receptor beta chain was captured in a study of OX40 agonist ivuxolimab in advanced cancers. Overall study: Patients assigned to dose escalation were diagnosed with hepatocellular carcinoma, melanoma, renal cell or head and neck cancer.

Regarding this clone: Its specificity is not known.

At baseline, cycle 4 day 1, and cycle 7 day 1, blood was sampled. Generated by immunoSEQ multiplex PCR, the TCRdb table keeps only in-frame clones and is missing some. In the table there are 50,000 to 65,000 clones, about 93% of which are singletons. CDR1 and CDR2 from the germline V gene are SQVTM and ANQGSEA. J lost 2 bases, V lost 3 bases, and 4 bases had no gene match. The CDR3 has 15 amino acids. General study findings and limits: The authors also found low normalized T-cell clonal expansion in some nonresponders.

The source is an adult with an advanced solid tumor such as melanoma, head and neck, liver or kidney cancer. The genes are TRBV29-1 and TRBJ2-3; 11 positions match TRBD2. Sequencing was performed on CD4+ or CD8+ T cells sorted from blood, taken in a trial of the OX40 agonist ivuxolimab. The CDR3 spells CSVEGTSGHTDTQYF. CDR3 sequence (DNA): TGCAGCGTTGAGGGGACTAGCGGACACACAGATACGCAGTATTTT.